The rows below give T cell receptor beta chains drawn from one sample of a study of T-cell reconstitution after alpha-beta-depleted transplantation in children. TCRdb re-derived calls from the PCR reads in MiXCR, one entry per CDR3 protein. In the table there are approximately 390,000 distinct CDR3 sequences, about a tenth of which are singletons. Here the sequenced sample was PBMCs from the stem cell graft donor, taken from the stem cell graft. The receptor source for this set is a human donor who donated a stem cell graft to a child with acute myeloid leukemia. CDR3s include the opening cysteine and the closing phenylalanine or tryptophan. Fields, in order: CDR3 DNA, CDR3 protein, J gene, V gene, clone size, D gene. D genes are given only for firm matches. Some rows mark clone size as missing; the rest say once, few, many or name a class of expanded clone.

CDR3 DNA: TGTGCCAGCAGCTCCATGGGGGGGCTCTACAATGAGCAGTTCTTC; CDR3 protein: CASSSMGGLYNEQFF; J gene: TRBJ2-1; V gene: TRBV5-4; clone size: many; D gene: -
CDR3 DNA: TGCAGCGGTATGGGAGTGGGTGGCACTGAAGCTTTCTTT; CDR3 protein: CSGMGVGGTEAFF; J gene: TRBJ1-1; V gene: TRBV29-1; clone size: few; D gene: -
CDR3 DNA: TGTGCCAGCAGAGACGGGACTAGCCGGGAGACCCAGTACTTC; CDR3 protein: CASRDGTSRETQYF; J gene: TRBJ2-5; V gene: TRBV12-3/TRBV12-4; clone size: few; D gene: TRBD2
CDR3 DNA: TGTGCCAGCAGTTACACCACTTCTAGCGGGAGGACAGATACGCAGTATTTT; CDR3 protein: CASSYTTSSGRTDTQYF; J gene: TRBJ2-3; V gene: TRBV6-5; clone size: few; D gene: TRBD2
CDR3 DNA: TGCGCCAGCAGCTTCGTAGTGGGGACGGAGTATGGCTACACCTTC; CDR3 protein: CASSFVVGTEYGYTF; J gene: TRBJ1-2; V gene: TRBV5-1; clone size: few; D gene: -
CDR3 DNA: TGTGCCAGCAGCTTCCGGACGGAGCTAGGGGACACTGAAGCTTTCTTT; CDR3 protein: CASSFRTELGDTEAFF; J gene: TRBJ1-1; V gene: TRBV5-6; clone size: -; D gene: -
CDR3 DNA: TGCAGTGCTAGAGATAGGAACAGGGGAGCGCTCGGGGCCAACGTCCTGACTTTC; CDR3 protein: CSARDRNRGALGANVLTF; J gene: TRBJ2-6; V gene: TRBV20-1; clone size: -; D gene: TRBD1
CDR3 DNA: TGCGCCAGCAGCCCCACCACAGGATCTGGGGCCAACGTCCTGACTTTC; CDR3 protein: CASSPTTGSGANVLTF; J gene: TRBJ2-6; V gene: TRBV5-1; clone size: few; D gene: -
CDR3 DNA: TGTGCCAGCAGTTCCCCTGGCCGGCGGGGTACTGAAGCTTTCTTT; CDR3 protein: CASSSPGRRGTEAFF; J gene: TRBJ1-1; V gene: TRBV12-3/TRBV12-4; clone size: many; D gene: -
CDR3 DNA: TGTGCCAGCAGCTCCGGCGGATCCTCCGAGCAGTACTTC; CDR3 protein: CASSSGGSSEQYF; J gene: TRBJ2-7; V gene: TRBV5-4; clone size: -; D gene: -
CDR3 DNA: TGTGCCAGCAGCCAAACGTGGGGCAGCACAGATACGCAGTATTTT; CDR3 protein: CASSQTWGSTDTQYF; J gene: TRBJ2-3; V gene: TRBV3-1; clone size: -; D gene: -
CDR3 DNA: TGCAGCGTTGAGCGTGCGGCACACGAGACCCAGTACTTC; CDR3 protein: CSVERAAHETQYF; J gene: TRBJ2-5; V gene: TRBV29-1; clone size: few; D gene: -
CDR3 DNA: TGTGCCAGCAACCCCCGGACCGGACAATCCTACGAGCAGTACTTC; CDR3 protein: CASNPRTGQSYEQYF; J gene: TRBJ2-7; V gene: TRBV7-2; clone size: -; D gene: -